One sample yielded the 6 T cell receptor beta chains listed below, sequenced in a study of human T cells and chemical hapten exposure. Time point in this sample: patch test 1, 2 weeks after DPC sensitization. Described treatment: therapeutic diphenylcyclopropenone sensitization with weekly scalp DPC. TCRdb reprocessed the RACE reads via MiXCR and lists one record per CDR3 protein. Of some 200,000 distinct CDR3 sequences listed, 20% to 25% are singletons. Sequencing was performed on whole blood, taken in connection with sensitization to the hapten diphenylcyclopropenone (DPC). The source of these receptors is a woman between 45 and 65 years old with alopecia areata. Some clones in this sample may be carry-over from other donors' samples.

This clonotype has just a few counts. The J gene is TRBJ2-1, the V gene TRBV7-9, with D perhaps TRBD2 (6 bases). The germline gives CDR1 SEHNR, CDR2 FQNEAQ (reference sequence). The ends were cut back, 2 bases at V and 2 bases at J, with 13 bases in the middle. The CDR3 extends over 16 amino acids. CDR3 residues: CASSLILAGAYNEQFF. DNA for the CDR3: TGTGCCAGCAGCTTAATACTAGCCGGGGCCTACAATGAGCAGTTCTTC.

V is TRBV5-1 and J is TRBJ2-5, with a tentative D call TRBD1 (6 bases). The germline CDR1 and CDR2 sequences are SGHRS and YFSETQ. Trimming took off 4 bases at V and 2 bases at J, with 9 bases between the two ends. The CDR3 consists of 13 residues. The CDR3 nucleotides read TGCGCCAGCAGCCGGGACAAACAAGAGACCCAGTACTTC. Translated: CASSRDKQETQYF. Full variable domain (rest looked up from reference TRBV5-1 and TRBJ2-5): KAGVTQTPRYLIKTRGQQVTLSCSPISGHRSVSWYQQTPGQGLQFLFEYFSETQRNKGNFPGRFSGRQFSNSRSEMNVSTLELGDSALYLCASSRDKQETQYFGPGTRLLVL.

V usage is TRBV29-1 and J usage is TRBJ2-3; D is undetermined. The CDR3 contains 11 residues. The ends were cut back, 7 bases at V and 4 bases at J, with 9 bases in the middle. From germline, CDR1 is SQVTM and CDR2 ANQGSEA. The CDR3 here is CSEGKADTQYF. The CDR3 bases are TGCAGCGAAGGGAAGGCAGATACGCAGTATTTT.

In this sample, this clonotype turned up a few times. The V gene is TRBV6-5, the J gene TRBJ2-3, with 7 positions matching TRBD2. This CDR3 contains 19 residues. Germline V gives CDR1 MNHEY, CDR2 SVGAGI. Trimming took 0 bases from V and 1 from J; bases not matched to a gene: 13. The CDR3 region is CASSYSSSASGGGTDTQYF. CDR3 nucleotides: TGTGCCAGCAGTTACTCTAGCTCGGCTAGCGGAGGGGGCACAGATACGCAGTATTTT.

The V call is TRBV29-1, the J call TRBJ2-3; 7 bases line up with TRBD1. Germline V lookup: CDR1 SQVTM, CDR2 ANQGSEA. The CDR3 covers 12 residues. V lost 7 bases and J lost 1; bases outside the gene matches: 2. The CDR3 loop reads CSGDRGTDTQYF. CDR3 DNA: TGCAGCGGCGACAGGGGCACAGATACGCAGTATTTT.

The chain joins TRBV6-1 to TRBJ1-1, with D uncertain. Trimming pared 7 bases from V and 1 base from J, leaving 10 bases between. CDR1 is MNHNS, CDR2 SASEGT, per germline. The CDR3 is 13 amino acids. As DNA, the CDR3 is TGTGCCAGCATTATATATCAGAACACTGAAGCTTTCTTT. This translates into CASIIYQNTEAFF.